One and the same sample provided the 15 T cell receptor beta chains below, sequenced in a study of T cells in localized non-small cell lung cancer. The assay was immunoSEQ multiplex PCR, and TCRdb's table has in-frame clones only and misses some. The data contain about 31,000 clones, roughly 87% of them singletons. Here the sequenced sample was peripheral blood, taken before any cancer treatment. Source of these receptors: a woman aged 40-69 years with stage I lung adenocarcinoma.

V and J are TRBV18 and TRBJ2-3, with 7 bases matching TRBD2. J gave up 0 bases and V 3 bases, and 3 bases lay outside the gene matches. The CDR3 consists of 15 residues. The germline V gene encodes CDR1 KGHSH and CDR2 LQKENI. CDR3 coding DNA: TGTGCCAGCTCACCTCTAGCGGTTAGCACAGATACGCAGTATTTT. Amino acid sequence: CASSPLAVSTDTQYF.

The chain uses TRBV4-3 and TRBJ2-5; D may be TRBD2 (5 bases). V lost 0 bases to trimming and J lost 5 bases, with 13 bases between them. There are 15 residues in the CDR3. Germline CDR1 is LGHNA and CDR2 is YSLEER. CDR3 amino acids: CASSQDHRDGETQYF. CDR3 nucleotide sequence: TGCGCCAGCAGCCAAGATCATCGGGATGGCGAGACCCAGTACTTC.

V usage is TRBV5-1 and J usage is TRBJ1-1, with D unresolved. Deletions cut 5 bases from V and 1 base from J, with 9 bases between. Germline CDR1 is SGHRS and CDR2 is YFSETQ. This CDR3 is 13 amino acids long. The CDR3 nucleotides read TGCGCCAGCAGGGAAGGGTGGAACACTGAAGCTTTCTTT. Translating gives CASREGWNTEAFF.

The CDR3 here is CASGRLTGNTGELFF. The CDR3 nucleotides are TGCGCCAGCGGACGCCTTACAGGGAACACCGGGGAGCTGTTTTTT. The chain couples TRBV5-1 to TRBJ2-2; D is perhaps TRBD1 (5 bases). CDR3 size: 15 residues. Deletions cut 7 bases from V and 1 base from J, with 14 bases between. Germline CDR1 and CDR2: SGHRS and YFSETQ. The full variable domain, its missing parts supplied by reference TRBV5-1 and TRBJ2-2, is KAGVTQTPRYLIKTRGQQVTLSCSPISGHRSVSWYQQTPGQGLQFLFEYFSETQRNKGNFPGRFSGRQFSNSRSEMNVSTLELGDSALYLCASGRLTGNTGELFFGEGSRLTVL.

The chain employs TRBV7-2 and TRBJ2-4; D not resolved. Trimming removed 4 bases from V and 8 bases from J, with 6 bases in between. Germline V gives CDR1 SGHTA, CDR2 FQGNSA. The CDR3 is 11 amino acids. CDR3 sequence: CASSSSYIQYF. The CDR3 DNA sequence: TGTGCCAGCAGCTCGAGTTACATTCAGTACTTC.

This chain connects TRBV2 to TRBJ1-1, with a weak D call TRBD1 (5 bases). Germline CDR1 is SNHLY and CDR2 is FYNNEI. CDR3 length equals 13 residues. V was cut by 2 bases and J by 1 base, with 5 bases left in between. CDR3 bases: TGTGCCAGCAGTGAACAGGGGAACACTGAAGCTTTCTTT. It is translated as CASSEQGNTEAFF.

V is TRBV19 and J is TRBJ1-1, with unresolved D. Deletions cut 7 bases from V and 6 bases from J, with 15 bases between. The CDR3 extends over 13 amino acids. Germline V gives CDR1 LNHDA, CDR2 SQIVND (reference sequence). The CDR3 loop is CASTLWGSPEAFF. The CDR3 DNA sequence: TGTGCCAGTACCCTATGGGGAAGCCCTGAAGCTTTCTTT.

The chain recombines TRBV28 with TRBJ1-1; D is possibly TRBD1 (5 bases). CDR3 size: 15 residues. V was pared by 7 bases and J by 1 base, with 16 bases between. Germline CDR1 is MDHEN and CDR2 is SYDVKM. The CDR3 loop reads CASTPPDRKNTEAFF. The CDR3 coding sequence is TGTGCCAGCACCCCACCCGACAGAAAGAACACTGAAGCTTTCTTT.

V usage is TRBV7-9 and J usage is TRBJ2-3; 14 bases align to TRBD2. This CDR3 has 18 amino acids. The V segment lost 5 bases and the J segment 2 bases; nucleotides outside the gene matches: 9. In germline, CDR1 is SEHNR, CDR2 FQNEAQ (reference sequence). The CDR3 sequence: CASSLGLAGARNTDTQYF. The CDR3, as DNA: TGTGCCAGCAGCCTGGGACTAGCGGGGGCCAGGAACACAGATACGCAGTATTTT.

The chain links TRBV29-1 to TRBJ1-1; D remains unclear. V shed 2 bases and J shed 2 bases, with 9 bases lying between them. The germline V gene has CDR1 SQVTM and CDR2 ANQGSEA. There are 13 residues in the CDR3. The CDR3 nucleotides read TGCAGCGTTGAACATATAATCAACACTGAAGCTTTCTTT. Amino acid sequence: CSVEHIINTEAFF.

The V and J genes are TRBV15 and TRBJ2-6; D remains ambiguous. Germline V gene sequence: CDR1 LNHNV, CDR2 YYDKDF (reference sequence). V lost 0 bases and J 1 base, leaving 13 bases between the germline ends. The CDR3 is made up of 18 amino acids. CDR3 amino acids: CATSRDSGRRSGANVLTF. DNA of the CDR3: TGTGCCACCAGCAGAGATTCGGGCAGGAGATCTGGGGCCAACGTCCTGACTTTC. Based on the CDR3 plus reference TRBV15 and TRBJ2-6, the full variable domain is DAMVIQNPRYQVTQFGKPVTLSCSQTLNHNVMYWYQQKSSQAPKLLFHYYDKDFNNEADTPDNFQSRRPNTSFCFLDIRSPGLGDTAMYLCATSRDSGRRSGANVLTFGAGSRLTVL.

The rearrangement joins TRBV7-9 to TRBJ1-3; D remains ambiguous. CDR1 and CDR2 (germline): SEHNR, FQNEAQ (reference sequence). Trimming cost V 8 bases and J 0 bases, with 8 bases left between them. The CDR3 extends over 13 amino acids. Here the CDR3 reads CASAVPSGNTIYF. CDR3 coding DNA: TGTGCCAGCGCGGTACCCTCTGGAAACACCATATATTTT.

The V and J genes are TRBV30 and TRBJ2-7; D possibly corresponds to TRBD2 (5 bases). The V gene lost 4 bases and the J gene lost 2 bases, with 12 bases spanning the gap. Germline V gives CDR1 GTSNPN, CDR2 SVGIG (reference sequence). The CDR3 extends over 13 amino acids. The CDR3 sequence: CAWNNGVTYEQYF. CDR3 DNA: TGTGCCTGGAATAACGGGGTGACCTACGAGCAGTACTTC.

CDR3 coding DNA: TGTGCCAGCAGCTTGTCGCCTCCCTACGAGCAGTACTTC. This gives the protein CASSLSPPYEQYF. The V and J genes are TRBV7-2 and TRBJ2-7; D unclear. Between the trimmed V and J ends, which lost 3 bases and 2 bases, there was a span of 8 bases. The CDR3 loop spans 13 amino acids. Looked up from germline, CDR1 is SGHTA and CDR2 is FQGNSA. The full variable domain, in which reference TRBV7-2 and TRBJ2-7 provide the parts outside the CDR3, is GAGVSQSPSNKVTEKGKDVELRCDPISGHTALYWYRQSLGQGLEFLIYFQGNSAPDKSGLPSDRFSAERTGGSVSTLTIQRTQQEDSAVYLCASSLSPPYEQYFGPGTRLTVT.

The chain recombines TRBV10-3 with TRBJ1-5; D perhaps matches TRBD1 (5 bases). The CDR3 sequence is 15 residues long. Trimming shortened V by 0 bases and J by 0 bases, and 6 bases separated the two germline ends. From germline, CDR1 is ENHRY and CDR2 SYGVKD. The CDR3 reads CAISESTVSNQPQHF. CDR3 coding DNA: TGTGCCATCAGTGAGTCGACAGTTAGCAATCAGCCCCAGCATTTT.